This T cell receptor beta chain was recorded in a study of T-cell reconstitution after alpha-beta-depleted transplantation in children. Study observations and caveats: Surviving recipient T cells and intrathymic progenitors accounted for some patients' high TCRbeta diversity at day 60. T-cell numbers and diversity one year post-transplant derived largely from freshly generated T cells.

Unique molecular identifiers were used to barcode this TCRbeta library. TCRdb fed the PCR reads into MiXCR, producing one record per CDR3 protein. The sample has hundreds of thousands of distinct CDR3 sequences; around 13% are singletons. Comment on this clonotype: Its specificity is not known.

CDR1 is LGHNT, CDR2 FRNRAP, per germline. The CDR3 covers 15 residues. The germline V and J ends were trimmed by 6 bases and 1 base, with 13 bases remaining between them. The starting material was PBMCs, obtained before TCRalphabeta/CD19-depleted stem cell transplant. This receptor was taken from a girl aged 2 to 9 with congenital amegakaryocytic thrombocytopenia, due to receive a stem cell transplant. The V gene is TRBV12-5, the J gene TRBJ1-5; D gene ambiguous. The CDR3 coding sequence is TGTGCTAGTGGGATGGACCTTTGGAGCAATCAGCCCCAGCATTTT. This encodes CASGMDLWSNQPQHF.